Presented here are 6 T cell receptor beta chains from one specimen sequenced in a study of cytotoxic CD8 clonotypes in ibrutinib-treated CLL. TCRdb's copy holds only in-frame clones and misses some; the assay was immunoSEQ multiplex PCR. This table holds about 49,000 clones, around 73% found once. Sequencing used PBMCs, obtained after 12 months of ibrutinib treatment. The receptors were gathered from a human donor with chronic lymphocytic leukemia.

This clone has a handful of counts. The CDR3 reads CASSPRDRGGGYTF. The CDR3 nucleotides read TGTGCCAGCAGTCCTCGGGACAGGGGGGGCGGCTACACCTTC. V gene TRBV6-6 combines with J gene TRBJ1-2; 11 bases match TRBD1. The V segment lost 5 bases and the J segment 8 bases; nucleotides outside the gene matches: 7. The CDR3 loop spans 14 amino acids. Germline CDR1 MNHNY, CDR2 SVGAGI (reference sequence).

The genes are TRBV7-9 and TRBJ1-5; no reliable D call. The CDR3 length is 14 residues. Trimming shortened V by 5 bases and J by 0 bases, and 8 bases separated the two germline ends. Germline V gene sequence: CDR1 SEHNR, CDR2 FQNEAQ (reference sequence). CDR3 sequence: CASSPHYSNQPQHF. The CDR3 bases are TGTGCCAGCAGCCCTCACTATAGCAATCAGCCCCAGCATTTT.

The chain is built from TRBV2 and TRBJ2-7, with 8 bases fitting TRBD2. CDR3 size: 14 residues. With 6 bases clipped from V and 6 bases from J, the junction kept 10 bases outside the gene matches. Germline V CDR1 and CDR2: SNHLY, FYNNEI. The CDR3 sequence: CASSPGRGSREQYF. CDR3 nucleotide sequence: TGTGCCAGCAGCCCCGGGAGGGGGTCTCGCGAGCAGTACTTC.

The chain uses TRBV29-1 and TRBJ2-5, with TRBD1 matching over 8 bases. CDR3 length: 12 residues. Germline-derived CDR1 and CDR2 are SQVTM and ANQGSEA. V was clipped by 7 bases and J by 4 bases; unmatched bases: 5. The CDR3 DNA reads TGCAGCGCTGGGACAGGAGGAGAGACCCAGTACTTC. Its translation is CSAGTGGETQYF. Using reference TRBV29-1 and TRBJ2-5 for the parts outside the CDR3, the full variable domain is SAVISQKPSRDICQRGTSLTIQCQVDSQVTMMFWYRQQPGQSLTLIATANQGSEATYESGFVIDKFPISRPNLTFSTLTVSNMSPEDSSIYLCSAGTGGETQYFGPGTRLLVL.

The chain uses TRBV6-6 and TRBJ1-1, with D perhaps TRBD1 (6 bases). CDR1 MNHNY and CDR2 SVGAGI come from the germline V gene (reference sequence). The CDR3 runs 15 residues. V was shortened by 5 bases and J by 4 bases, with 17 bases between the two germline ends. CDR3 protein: CASSRDIDQSTEAFF. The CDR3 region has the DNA TGTGCCAGCAGTCGGGACATTGATCAGTCCACTGAAGCTTTCTTT.

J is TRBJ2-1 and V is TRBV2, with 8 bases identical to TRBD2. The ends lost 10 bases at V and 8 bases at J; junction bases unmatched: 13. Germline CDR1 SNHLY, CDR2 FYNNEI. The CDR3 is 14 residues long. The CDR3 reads CATPGLDSPDEQFF. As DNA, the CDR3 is TGTGCCACCCCGGGACTAGACAGCCCCGATGAGCAGTTCTTC.